This T cell receptor beta chain was sequenced in a study of blood T cell repertoires in COVID-19. The method was immunoSEQ multiplex PCR; TCRdb's version includes in-frame clones alone and lacks a portion of them. There are some 130,000 clones in the sample; roughly 83% occur only once, and about a sixth lies in the top ten. The CDR3 covers 13 residues. Per the germline V gene, CDR1 is SQVTM and CDR2 is ANQGSEA. The ends lost 4 bases at V and 1 base at J; junction bases unmatched: 3. Material for sequencing was peripheral blood. The source of this sequence is a woman older than 75 with acute or convalescent COVID-19. The rearrangement links TRBV29-1 to TRBJ1-1; TRBD1 matches at 7 bases. CDR3 region: CSVGWTGNTEAFF. CDR3 in DNA: TGCAGCGTTGGCTGGACAGGGAACACTGAAGCTTTCTTT.